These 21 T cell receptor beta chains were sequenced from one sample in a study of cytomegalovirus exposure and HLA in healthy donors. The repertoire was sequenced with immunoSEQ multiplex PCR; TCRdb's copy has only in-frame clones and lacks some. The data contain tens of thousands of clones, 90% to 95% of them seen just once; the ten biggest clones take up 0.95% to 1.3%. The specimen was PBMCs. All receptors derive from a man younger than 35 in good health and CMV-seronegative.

CDR3 protein: CASSITVSGRSYNEQFF. The CDR3 region has the DNA TGTGCCAGCAGCATCACAGTTAGCGGGAGATCCTACAATGAGCAGTTCTTC. This rearrangement joins TRBV13 to TRBJ2-1, with TRBD2 identical over 9 bases. V shed 5 bases, J shed 1 base, and the junction held 9 bases outside the gene matches. This CDR3 comprises 17 residues. CDR1 is PRHDT and CDR2 is FYEKMQ in the germline V gene (reference sequence).

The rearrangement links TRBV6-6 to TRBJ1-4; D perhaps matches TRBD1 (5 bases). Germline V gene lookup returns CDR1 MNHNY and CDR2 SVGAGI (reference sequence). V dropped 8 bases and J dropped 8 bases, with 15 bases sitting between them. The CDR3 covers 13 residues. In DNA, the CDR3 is TGTGCCAGCCGGGGGGGGTTTGGGGAAAAACTGTTTTTT. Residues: CASRGGFGEKLFF.

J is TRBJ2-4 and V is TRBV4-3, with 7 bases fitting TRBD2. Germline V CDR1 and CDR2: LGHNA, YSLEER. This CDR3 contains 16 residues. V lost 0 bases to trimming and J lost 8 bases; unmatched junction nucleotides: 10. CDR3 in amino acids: CASSQEPQGGRYIQYF. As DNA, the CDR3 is TGCGCCAGCAGCCAAGAACCCCAGGGAGGGCGGTACATTCAGTACTTC.

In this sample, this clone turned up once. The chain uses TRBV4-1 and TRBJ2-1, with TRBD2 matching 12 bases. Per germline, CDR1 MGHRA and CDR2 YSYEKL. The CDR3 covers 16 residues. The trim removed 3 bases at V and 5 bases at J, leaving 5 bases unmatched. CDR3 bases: TGCGCCAGCAGCCACAGGACTAGCGGGAAGGACAATGAGCAGTTCTTC. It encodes CASSHRTSGKDNEQFF.

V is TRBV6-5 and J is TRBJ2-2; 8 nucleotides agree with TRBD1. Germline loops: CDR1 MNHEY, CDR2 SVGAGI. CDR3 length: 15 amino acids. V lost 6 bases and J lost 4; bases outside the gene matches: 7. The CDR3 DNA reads TGTGCCAGCAGACGAGGGACAGGCCTCACCGGGGAGCTGTTTTTT. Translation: CASRRGTGLTGELFF.

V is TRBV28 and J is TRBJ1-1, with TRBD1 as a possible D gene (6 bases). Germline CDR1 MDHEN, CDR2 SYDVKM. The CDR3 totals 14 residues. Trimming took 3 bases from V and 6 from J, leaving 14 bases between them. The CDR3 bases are TGTGCCAGCAGTTTGCTAGGGGGAGACGCTGAAGCTTTCTTT. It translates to CASSLLGGDAEAFF.

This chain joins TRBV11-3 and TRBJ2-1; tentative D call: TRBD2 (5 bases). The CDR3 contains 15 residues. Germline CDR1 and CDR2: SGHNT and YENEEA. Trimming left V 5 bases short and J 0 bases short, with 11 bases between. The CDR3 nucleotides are TGTGCCAGCAGCCCTCCTGGGAGCTCCTACAATGAGCAGTTCTTC. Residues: CASSPPGSSYNEQFF.

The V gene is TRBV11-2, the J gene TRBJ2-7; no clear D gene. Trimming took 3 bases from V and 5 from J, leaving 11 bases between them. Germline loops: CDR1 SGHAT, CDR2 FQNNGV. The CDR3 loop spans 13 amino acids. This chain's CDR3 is CASSLGLNNEQYF. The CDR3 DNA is TGTGCCAGCAGCTTGGGCTTGAATAACGAGCAGTACTTC.

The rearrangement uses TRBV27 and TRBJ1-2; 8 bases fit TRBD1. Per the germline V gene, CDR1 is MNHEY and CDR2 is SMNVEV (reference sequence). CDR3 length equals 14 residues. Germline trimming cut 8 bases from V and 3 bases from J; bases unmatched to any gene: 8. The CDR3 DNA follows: TGTGCCAGCGGACCTTACAGGGGGGACTATGGCTACACCTTC. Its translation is CASGPYRGDYGYTF.

CDR3 in amino acids: CSVELLREQYF. CDR3 DNA sequence: TGCAGCGTTGAACTACTGAGGGAGCAGTACTTC. V usage is TRBV29-1 and J usage is TRBJ2-7, with D uncertain. This CDR3 has 11 amino acids. Trimming shortened V by 2 bases and J by 7 bases, and 9 bases separated the two germline ends. The germline V gene has CDR1 SQVTM and CDR2 ANQGSEA.

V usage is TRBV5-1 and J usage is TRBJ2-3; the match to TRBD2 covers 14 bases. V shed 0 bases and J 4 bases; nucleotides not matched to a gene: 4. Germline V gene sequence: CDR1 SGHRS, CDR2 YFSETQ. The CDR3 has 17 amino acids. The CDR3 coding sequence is TGCGCCAGCAGCTTGGAGGGACTAGCGGGAGTTTCAGATACGCAGTATTTT. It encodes CASSLEGLAGVSDTQYF.

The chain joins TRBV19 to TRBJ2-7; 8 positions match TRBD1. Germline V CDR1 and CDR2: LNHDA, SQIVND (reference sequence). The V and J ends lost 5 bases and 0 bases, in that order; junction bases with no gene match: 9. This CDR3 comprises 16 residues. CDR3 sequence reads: CASSATRGQSSYEQYF. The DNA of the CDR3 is TGTGCCAGTAGTGCAACCAGGGGGCAAAGCTCCTACGAGCAGTACTTC.

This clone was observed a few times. As DNA, the CDR3 is TGTGCCAGCAGCTCGACTGTCACAGATACGCAGTATTTT. Its protein product is CASSSTVTDTQYF. The chain employs TRBV6-4 and TRBJ2-3; D is uncertain. Germline V gene lookup returns CDR1 MRHNA and CDR2 SNTAGT. V lost 6 bases to trimming and J lost 2 bases, with 9 bases between them. The CDR3 covers 13 residues.

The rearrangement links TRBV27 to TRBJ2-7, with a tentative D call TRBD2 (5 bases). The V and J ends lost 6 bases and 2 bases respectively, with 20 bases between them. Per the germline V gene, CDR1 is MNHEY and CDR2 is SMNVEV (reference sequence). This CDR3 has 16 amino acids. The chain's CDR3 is CASRTNVVFTAYEQYF. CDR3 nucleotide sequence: TGTGCCAGCAGGACTAATGTAGTTTTTACGGCCTACGAGCAGTACTTC.

CDR3 protein: CASSLTSGGSSAYNEQFF. CDR3 DNA: TGTGCCAGCAGCTTGACTAGCGGGGGATCAAGTGCCTACAATGAGCAGTTCTTC. The chain links TRBV5-6 to TRBJ2-1; the match to TRBD2 covers 11 bases. Germline CDR1 SGHDT, CDR2 YYEEEE. V lost 1 base and J lost 2; bases outside the gene matches: 8. The CDR3 is made up of 18 amino acids. Variable domain in full (rest from reference TRBV5-6 and TRBJ2-1): DAGVTQSPTHLIKTRGQQVTLRCSPKSGHDTVSWYQQALGQGPQFIFQYYEEEERQRGNFPDRFSGHQFPNYSSELNVNALLLGDSALYLCASSLTSGGSSAYNEQFFGPGTRLTVL.

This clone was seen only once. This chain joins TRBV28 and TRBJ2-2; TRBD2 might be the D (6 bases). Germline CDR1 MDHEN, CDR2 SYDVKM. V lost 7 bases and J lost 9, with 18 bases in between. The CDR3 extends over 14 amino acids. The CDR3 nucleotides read TGTGCCAGCACCACCAGGAGGGGCGCCCGGGAGCTGTTTTTT. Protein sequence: CASTTRRGARELFF.

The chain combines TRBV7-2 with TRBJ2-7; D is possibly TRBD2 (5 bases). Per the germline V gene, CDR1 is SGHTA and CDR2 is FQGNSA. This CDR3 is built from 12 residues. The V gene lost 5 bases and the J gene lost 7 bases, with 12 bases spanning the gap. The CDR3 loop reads CASSLNGVEQYF. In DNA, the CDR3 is TGTGCCAGCAGCCTAAACGGGGTAGAGCAGTACTTC.

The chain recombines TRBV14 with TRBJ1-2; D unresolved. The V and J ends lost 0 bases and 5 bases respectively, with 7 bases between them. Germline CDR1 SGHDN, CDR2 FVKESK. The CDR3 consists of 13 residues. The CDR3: CASSQDTVYGYTF. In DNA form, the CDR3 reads TGTGCCAGCAGCCAAGACACAGTTTATGGCTACACCTTC.

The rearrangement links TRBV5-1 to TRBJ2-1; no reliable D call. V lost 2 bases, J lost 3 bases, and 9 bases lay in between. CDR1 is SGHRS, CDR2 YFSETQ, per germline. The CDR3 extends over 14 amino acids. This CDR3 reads CASSLPGHYNEQFF. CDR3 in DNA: TGCGCCAGCAGCTTACCCGGTCACTACAATGAGCAGTTCTTC.

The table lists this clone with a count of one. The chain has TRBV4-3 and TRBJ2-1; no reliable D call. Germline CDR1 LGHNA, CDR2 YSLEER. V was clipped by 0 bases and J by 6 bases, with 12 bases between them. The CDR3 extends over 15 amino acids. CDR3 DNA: TGCGCCAGCAGCCAAGACCGGCAGGTTATCAATGAGCAGTTCTTC. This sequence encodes CASSQDRQVINEQFF.

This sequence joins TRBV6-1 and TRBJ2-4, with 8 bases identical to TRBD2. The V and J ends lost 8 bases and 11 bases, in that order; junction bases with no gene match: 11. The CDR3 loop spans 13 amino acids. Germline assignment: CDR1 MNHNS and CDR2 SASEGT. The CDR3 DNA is TGTGCCAGCGAAACCCTCCACGGGGGGGTTCAGTACTTC. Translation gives CASETLHGGVQYF.